Listed below are T cell receptor beta chains from one sample, sequenced in a study of blood T cells in healthy people across ages. TCRdb reanalysed the 5' RACE reads using MiXCR and keeps one entry per CDR3 protein. The data contain roughly 1,100,000 distinct CDR3 sequences, 20% to 25% of them singletons. The data also belong to a second study, concerning T cells of mothers and their children.

The specimen sequenced was blood. Receptors were obtained from a girl aged 2 to 9 in good health. Both conserved end residues are part of each CDR3. The D gene is left open where the match is weak. Some rows mark clone size as missing; the rest say once, few, many or name a class of expanded clone.

v_call	d_call	j_call	clone_size	cdr3_nt	cdr3_aa
TRBV4-2	.	TRBJ1-2	once	TGTGCCAGCAGCCAAGAACCGGGTGTGAATGGCTACACCTTC	CASSQEPGVNGYTF
TRBV6-1	.	TRBJ1-4	.	TGTGCCAGCAGTGAACCGGCAGGCTTTGAAAAACTGTTTTTT	CASSEPAGFEKLFF
TRBV6-1	TRBD2	TRBJ2-3	.	TGTGCCAGCAGTGGGGGAGGGGCGAGCACAGATACGCAGTATTTT	CASSGGGASTDTQYF
TRBV18	.	TRBJ2-1	few	TGTGCCAGCTCACTCGAATCAGGATACAATGAGCAGTTCTTC	CASSLESGYNEQFF
TRBV29-1	.	TRBJ2-1	few	TGCAGCGTTGCGCCGTTAGGGGCCGGTGAGCAGTTCTTC	CSVAPLGAGEQFF
TRBV12-5	.	TRBJ2-4	few	TGTGCTAGTGGTTGGTCGGTACTAGCCAAAAACATTCAGTACTTC	CASGWSVLAKNIQYF
TRBV7-3	.	TRBJ2-1	many	TGTGCCAGCAGCTTACAAGTGAGCTCCTACAATGAGCAGTTCTTC	CASSLQVSSYNEQFF
TRBV4-3	.	TRBJ2-3	.	TGCGCCAGCAGCCAACTTGTAGGACCTAGCACAGATACGCAGTATTTT	CASSQLVGPSTDTQYF
TRBV29-1	TRBD2	TRBJ2-1	.	TGCAGCGTTGAAGAGCTAGCGGGAGTTGGCAATGAGCAGTTCTTC	CSVEELAGVGNEQFF
TRBV10-3	TRBD1	TRBJ2-5	.	TGTGCCATCAGTGAGTCCAGTAGGGACAGCCTCCAAGAGACCCAGTACTTC	CAISESSRDSLQETQYF
TRBV7-2	.	TRBJ2-7	once	TGTGCCAGCAGCTTAATTGAGGGGCCCTACGAGCAGTACTTC	CASSLIEGPYEQYF
TRBV2	.	TRBJ1-6	few	TGTGCCAGCAGGAGGAGGGCAAATAATTCGCCCCTCCACTTT	CASRRRANNSPLHF
TRBV6-5	TRBD1	TRBJ1-1	few	TGTGCCAGCAGTTACCGGGACAGTGACACTGAAGCTTTCTTT	CASSYRDSDTEAFF
TRBV10-1	.	TRBJ2-1	few	TGCGCCAGCAGTGAGTGGGTCTCGGCGGCTCCGGGTGAGCAGTTCTTC	CASSEWVSAAPGEQFF
TRBV7-2	TRBD2	TRBJ2-7	.	TGTGCCAGCAGCTTTGGGACTAGCGGCCGAGACAGCTCCTACGAGCAGTACTTC	CASSFGTSGRDSSYEQYF
TRBV4-2	TRBD1	TRBJ2-7	few	TGTGCCAGCGGCCAAGGGACAGGAGACGTCTACGAGCAGTACTTC	CASGQGTGDVYEQYF
TRBV12-3/TRBV12-4	.	TRBJ2-3	.	TGTGCCAGCATAACGACAGGTCCTAGCACAGATACGCAGTATTTT	CASITTGPSTDTQYF
TRBV20-1	.	TRBJ1-1	.	TGCAGTGCAGGGGGTTGGAACACTGAAGCTTTCTTT	CSAGGWNTEAFF
TRBV12-3/TRBV12-4	.	TRBJ1-5	.	TGTGCCAGCAGGAGGACGGAAAAAAATCAGCCCCAGCATTTT	CASRRTEKNQPQHF
TRBV20-1	.	TRBJ2-5	.	TGCAGTGCCCCCGGACAGTACCAAGAGACCCAGTACTTC	CSAPGQYQETQYF
TRBV6-5	TRBD2	TRBJ2-5	.	TGTGCCAGCAGTTCGAGACTAGCGGGATTAGAGACCCAGTACTTC	CASSSRLAGLETQYF
TRBV7-9	TRBD1	TRBJ1-1	once	TGTGCCAGCAGCCAGACAGGGCCAAAGAACACTGAAGCTTTCTTT	CASSQTGPKNTEAFF
TRBV21-1	.	TRBJ2-1	few	TGTGCCAGCAGCACCCTTGAGCAGTTCTTC	CASSTLEQFF
TRBV12-3/TRBV12-4	TRBD2	TRBJ2-1	once	TGTGCCAGCAGGCAAACTAGCGGGAGGGCCAATGAGCAGTTCTTC	CASRQTSGRANEQFF
TRBV28	.	TRBJ2-1	.	TGTGCCAGCAGACAGGTTTATGGGCAGTTCTTC	CASRQVYGQFF
TRBV29-1	TRBD1	TRBJ1-4	few	TGCAGCGTTGAGTGGGACAGGGATTACGATCGTGAAAAACTGTTTTTT	CSVEWDRDYDREKLFF